This entry describes one TCR beta chain. This record belongs to a study of T cell responses to AZD1222 COVID-19 vaccine. Looked up from germline, CDR1 is MNHEY and CDR2 is SVGAGI. This CDR3 spans 15 amino acids. V lost 6 bases and J lost 8; bases outside the gene matches: 9. TCRdb keeps only in-frame clones here, not all; method: immunoSEQ multiplex PCR. This table has around 70,000 clones, more than 75% appearing once. Material: peripheral blood, obtained 28 days after the second dose of the MenACWY control vaccine. The source is an adult who received the MenACWY meningococcal vaccine as a control. This chain connects TRBV6-5 to TRBJ1-4; 10 positions agree with TRBD1. CDR3 amino acids: CASSLGRTGGEKLFF. CDR3 nucleotide sequence: TGTGCCAGCAGCCTGGGGCGGACAGGGGGGGAAAAACTGTTTTTT.